This passage covers 10 T cell receptor beta chains from one sample sequenced in a study of shared clonotypes between healthy human individuals. Data came from immunoSEQ multiplex PCR; TCRdb stores just in-frame clones and leaves some out. The sample has millions of clones, roughly 91% seen once; the top ten hold about 1.8%. CD45RO-negative CD8 cells positively selected for CCR7 made up the naive population, which excluded terminally differentiated effector memory CD45RA+ cells. The sample was naive CD8+ T cells from PBMCs. The receptors here all came from a man aged 18 to 35 in good health. Some clones in this sample may be carry-over from other donors' samples.

The chain uses TRBV7-9 and TRBJ1-2, with a weak D call TRBD1 (5 bases). Germline V gene lookup returns CDR1 SEHNR and CDR2 FQNEAQ (reference sequence). The CDR3 has 14 amino acids. V gave up 1 base and J gave up 12 bases, with 18 bases separating them. In DNA, the CDR3 is TGTGCCAGCAGCTTAGGTGTGGCGGGGCGCCCGGACACCTTC. It translates to CASSLGVAGRPDTF.

V usage is TRBV29-1 and J usage is TRBJ1-2; D remains ambiguous. Germline CDR1 and CDR2: SQVTM and ANQGSEA. The length of the CDR3 is 9 residues. V was shortened by 8 bases and J by 8 bases, with 9 bases between the two germline ends. The CDR3 region has the DNA TGCAGCCCAATCCCCGGCTACACCTTC. Translated, it gives CSPIPGYTF.

The rearrangement links TRBV29-1 to TRBJ1-2; no definite D call. Per the germline V gene, CDR1 is SQVTM and CDR2 is ANQGSEA. CDR3 length equals 13 residues. The CDR3 coding sequence is TGCAGTACTCTGCCCCTGGAAAACTATGGCTACACCTTC. Translation gives CSTLPLENYGYTF. The variable domain in full, completed from reference TRBV29-1 and TRBJ1-2, reads SAVISQKPSRDICQRGTSLTIQCQVDSQVTMMFWYRQQPGQSLTLIATANQGSEATYESGFVIDKFPISRPNLTFSTLTVSNMSPEDSSIYLCSTLPLENYGYTFGSGTRLTVV.

With respect to this clone: Other DNA sequences of this sample code for an identical CDR3. This chain uses TRBV7-9 with TRBJ2-3; D gene unclear. Deletions cut 5 bases from V and 2 bases from J, with 8 bases between. Germline CDR1 is SEHNR and CDR2 is FQNEAQ (reference sequence). The CDR3 loop spans 13 amino acids. The CDR3 here is CASSLGSTDTQYF. CDR3 nucleotide sequence: TGTGCCAGCAGCCTAGGATCCACAGATACGCAGTATTTT.

A single count supports this clone. The CDR3: CASSQTGMLNEKLFF. In DNA, the CDR3 is TGCGCCAGCAGCCAGACCGGGATGCTGAATGAAAAACTGTTTTTT. This chain joins TRBV4-3 and TRBJ1-4; D is uncertain. The CDR3 is 15 amino acids. V lost 3 bases, J lost 5 bases, and 13 bases lay in between. Germline values: CDR1 LGHNA, CDR2 YSLEER.

On this clone: This sample includes further DNA sequences coding for the same CDR3. The V call is TRBV7-8, the J call TRBJ2-1; no reliable D call. V was pared by 0 bases and J by 0 bases, with 6 bases between. This CDR3 has 15 residues. Germline CDR1 and CDR2: SGHVS and FQNEAQ. CDR3 in DNA: TGTGCCAGCAGCTTAGCGGATAGCTCCTACAATGAGCAGTTCTTC. Residues: CASSLADSSYNEQFF.

The chain couples TRBV11-2 to TRBJ2-2; 8 bases map to TRBD1. This CDR3 spans 16 amino acids. Trimming cost V 5 bases and J 1 base; bases outside gene matches: 6. In germline, CDR1 is SGHAT, CDR2 FQNNGV. The DNA for the CDR3 is TGTGCCAGCAGCCCCCGGACAGGGAGGAACACCGGGGAGCTGTTTTTT. Amino acid sequence: CASSPRTGRNTGELFF.

The CDR3 nucleotides read TGCAGCGTGTCATCGGGACTGGACCAAGAGACCCAGTACTTC. It translates to CSVSSGLDQETQYF. V gene TRBV29-1 combines with J gene TRBJ2-5, with D perhaps TRBD2 (6 bases). Looked up from germline, CDR1 is SQVTM and CDR2 is ANQGSEA. V was trimmed by 6 bases and J by 0 bases, leaving 14 bases between them. The CDR3 is 14 residues long.

The J gene is TRBJ2-1, the V gene TRBV7-9; TRBD2 aligns across 12 bases. V was pared by 5 bases and J by 5 bases, with 10 bases of the junction left unmatched. The CDR3 has 17 residues. Per germline, CDR1 SEHNR and CDR2 FQNEAQ (reference sequence). The CDR3 loop reads CASSPGLTSGSNNEQFF. The CDR3 DNA sequence: TGTGCCAGCAGCCCAGGGCTGACTAGCGGGAGTAACAATGAGCAGTTCTTC.

The chain is built from TRBV6-1 and TRBJ2-1; unclear D gene. With 3 bases removed from V and 0 bases from J, the gap between germline ends came to 9 bases. CDR3 length: 15 residues. Germline loops: CDR1 MNHNS, CDR2 SASEGT. CDR3 DNA sequence: TGTGCCAGCAGTGAGTCCCGGGCCTCCTACAATGAGCAGTTCTTC. As protein: CASSESRASYNEQFF.